These 26 T cell receptor beta chains share one sample of origin, sequenced in a study of cytomegalovirus exposure and HLA in healthy donors. Clones were read by immunoSEQ multiplex PCR, and TCRdb kept only the in-frame ones, dropping some. Among some 180,000 clones listed, around 80% were seen once. Sequencing was carried out using PBMCs. All receptors derive from a woman in her 30s in good health and CMV-seronegative.

This clone has a count of ten or more. CDR3 DNA: TGTGCCAGCAGCCCTAGGGAGACCCAGTACTTC. As protein: CASSPRETQYF. V gene TRBV7-2 combines with J gene TRBJ2-5; D gene ambiguous. The V end lost 5 bases, the J end lost 5 bases, and 6 bases lay between the germline ends. CDR3 length equals 11 residues. The V gene's germline CDR1 is SGHTA and CDR2 FQGNSA.

V gene TRBV2 combines with J gene TRBJ1-4; D is perhaps TRBD1 (6 bases). Germline CDR1 and CDR2: SNHLY and FYNNEI. The V end lost 6 bases, the J end lost 3 bases, and 11 bases lay between the germline ends. The CDR3 is 14 residues long. The CDR3 nucleotides are TGTGCCAGCAGGGGGACATTTGCTAATGAAAAACTGTTTTTT. Protein sequence: CASRGTFANEKLFF.

This clone came up a few times. The chain links TRBV21-1 to TRBJ2-5; TRBD1 is the table's D call and was not checked against the DNA. TRBV21-1 is a pseudogene. The CDR3 is 13 amino acids. The CDR3 DNA follows: TGTGCCAGCAGGACACAGGGTGCTGAGACCCAGTACTTC. Translated: CASRTQGAETQYF.

This chain joins TRBV11-2 and TRBJ1-2; the D is unclear. CDR1 is SGHAT and CDR2 is FQNNGV in the germline V gene. The CDR3 is made up of 13 amino acids. Trimming pared 5 bases from V and 6 bases from J, leaving 13 bases between. The CDR3 is CASSPLFLDGYTF. The CDR3 nucleotides read TGTGCCAGCAGCCCACTGTTTTTGGATGGCTACACCTTC.

The chain has TRBV29-1 and TRBJ1-2; 9 bases match TRBD1. Germline CDR1 reads SQVTM; CDR2 reads ANQGSEA. The CDR3 totals 13 residues. V lost 5 bases and J lost 2; bases outside the gene matches: 3. The CDR3 reads CSVTGGENYGYTF. As DNA, the CDR3 is TGCAGCGTTACAGGGGGCGAGAACTATGGCTACACCTTC.

This chain joins TRBV18 and TRBJ2-7, with 7 bases aligning to TRBD1. The V and J ends lost 1 base and 4 bases, in that order; junction bases with no gene match: 4. In germline, CDR1 is KGHSH, CDR2 LQKENI. The CDR3 spans 14 residues. The CDR3 region has the DNA TGTGCCAGCTCACCACAGGGGGCAGGGTACGAGCAGTACTTC. Amino acids: CASSPQGAGYEQYF.

The chain is built from TRBV9 and TRBJ1-2, with TRBD1 as a possible D gene (5 bases). V dropped 3 bases and J dropped 8 bases, with 23 bases sitting between them. The CDR3 loop spans 16 amino acids. Looked up from germline, CDR1 is SGDLS and CDR2 is YYNGEE. The CDR3 DNA reads as TGTGCCAGCAGCGCACGATACGGGACGGGGGACCGAGGCTACACCTTC. Translating it yields CASSARYGTGDRGYTF. The full variable domain, with the rest looked up from reference TRBV9 and TRBJ1-2, is DSGVTQTPKHLITATGQRVTLRCSPRSGDLSVYWYQQSLDQGLQFLIQYYNGEERAKGNILERFSAQQFPDLHSELNLSSLELGDSALYFCASSARYGTGDRGYTFGSGTRLTVV.

This clone was counted only a few times. V is TRBV7-9 and J is TRBJ2-5; D is ambiguous. Trimming took 5 bases from V and 2 from J, leaving 6 bases between them. Germline V gene lookup returns CDR1 SEHNR and CDR2 FQNEAQ (reference sequence). The CDR3 sequence is 12 residues long. The CDR3 reads CASSLPQETQYF. CDR3 DNA: TGTGCCAGCAGCCTCCCTCAAGAGACCCAGTACTTC. Complete variable domain (other parts from reference TRBV7-9 and TRBJ2-5): DTGVSQNPRHKITKRGQNVTFRCDPISEHNRLYWYRQTLGQGPEFLTYFQNEAQLEKSRLLSDRFSAERPKGSFSTLEIQRTEQGDSAMYLCASSLPQETQYFGPGTRLLVL.

The CDR3 sequence: CASSPPTGLNQPQHF. DNA for the CDR3: TGTGCCAGCTCACCACCGACAGGGTTGAATCAGCCCCAGCATTTT. The chain couples TRBV18 to TRBJ1-5, with 7 positions matching TRBD1. Germline assignment: CDR1 KGHSH and CDR2 LQKENI. Trimming removed 0 bases from V and 4 bases from J; junction bases left unmatched: 3. The CDR3 contains 15 residues.

The rearrangement uses TRBV7-2 and TRBJ2-5; the D gene is possibly TRBD2 (6 bases). Germline V lookup: CDR1 SGHTA, CDR2 FQGNSA. The CDR3 covers 15 residues. V was clipped by 5 bases and J by 1 base, with 14 bases between them. CDR3 residues: CASSRPKRAQETQYF. In nucleotides, the CDR3 is TGTGCCAGCAGCCGACCCAAGCGGGCCCAAGAGACCCAGTACTTC.

This clone appeared once. The CDR3, as DNA: TGTGCCAGCAGCTCCAAGTCCTGGACTAGCGGGGGGGCGGATACGCAGTATTTT. It specifies CASSSKSWTSGGADTQYF. This sequence joins TRBV9 and TRBJ2-3; 15 positions agree with TRBD2. The V segment lost 4 bases and the J segment 6 bases; nucleotides outside the gene matches: 12. The germline CDR1 and CDR2 sequences are SGDLS and YYNGEE. CDR3 length: 18 amino acids.

The chain is built from TRBV11-2 and TRBJ1-2, with D possibly being TRBD1 (6 bases). The length of the CDR3 is 12 residues. The V and J ends lost 6 bases and 4 bases respectively, with 9 bases between them. Germline V gene data show CDR1 as SGHAT and CDR2 as FQNNGV. The CDR3 here is CASSGQFYGYTF. In DNA form, the CDR3 reads TGTGCCAGCAGTGGACAGTTCTATGGCTACACCTTC.

This clone was recorded only once. The chain couples TRBV4-1 to TRBJ2-3, with 8 bases aligning to TRBD2. The length of the CDR3 is 14 residues. In germline, CDR1 is MGHRA, CDR2 YSYEKL. The trim removed 7 bases at V and 3 bases at J, leaving 6 bases unmatched. The DNA of the CDR3 is TGCGCCAGCACCCCGGGGGGGGAGACAGATACGCAGTATTTT. Amino acid sequence: CASTPGGETDTQYF.

This rearrangement joins TRBV29-1 to TRBJ1-1, with 8 bases aligning to TRBD1. Looked up from germline, CDR1 is SQVTM and CDR2 is ANQGSEA. The CDR3 totals 11 residues. The trim removed 3 bases at V and 8 bases at J, leaving 2 bases unmatched. The CDR3 spells CSVDDRGEAFF. Written as DNA, the CDR3 is TGCAGCGTTGATGACAGGGGAGAAGCTTTCTTT.

The chain combines TRBV19 with TRBJ1-5, with 7 bases lining up with TRBD1. Germline lookup yields CDR1 LNHDA and CDR2 SQIVND (reference sequence). The CDR3 runs to 13 residues. J gave up 3 bases and V 5 bases, and 1 base lay outside the gene matches. The CDR3 protein is CASSGQANQPQHF. CDR3 nucleotide sequence: TGTGCCAGTAGTGGACAGGCCAATCAGCCCCAGCATTTT.

This clone was detected a few times. The V and J genes are TRBV25-1 and TRBJ2-7; D unclear. V lost 4 bases, J lost 0 bases, and 13 bases lay in between. CDR1 and CDR2 from the germline V gene are MGHDK and SYGVNS. The CDR3 is 15 amino acids. CDR3 amino acids: CASSGKAESSYEQYF. The CDR3 DNA reads as TGTGCCAGCAGTGGAAAGGCGGAGAGCTCCTACGAGCAGTACTTC.

The rearrangement joins TRBV5-5 to TRBJ2-7; tentatively, D is TRBD2 (6 bases). The CDR3 covers 15 residues. V was cut by 0 bases and J by 2 bases, with 12 bases left in between. From germline, CDR1 is SGHKS and CDR2 YYEKEE (reference sequence). The chain's CDR3 is CASSLATAGPYEQYF. In nucleotides, the CDR3 is TGTGCCAGCAGCTTGGCGACAGCGGGCCCCTACGAGCAGTACTTC.

This chain joins TRBV27 and TRBJ2-6; 11 bases are a match to TRBD2. CDR3 length: 18 residues. Germline loops: CDR1 MNHEY, CDR2 SMNVEV (reference sequence). V lost 2 bases to trimming and J lost 0 bases; unmatched junction nucleotides: 3. CDR3 region: CASSLLAGGGSGANVLTF. The CDR3 DNA is TGTGCCAGCAGTTTACTAGCGGGGGGCGGCTCTGGGGCCAACGTCCTGACTTTC.

This clone showed up just a few times. V and J are TRBV30 and TRBJ1-5; 7 nucleotides align to TRBD1. Germline V CDR1 and CDR2: GTSNPN, SVGIG (reference sequence). There are 15 residues in the CDR3. J gave up 5 bases and V 5 bases, and 12 bases lay outside the gene matches. The CDR3 DNA reads as TGTGCCTGGGGACCCGGGACAGCCAATTATCAGCCCCAGCATTTT. This gives the protein CAWGPGTANYQPQHF.

The V gene is TRBV6-1, the J gene TRBJ2-2; 8 bases match TRBD1. CDR1 is MNHNS and CDR2 is SASEGT in the germline V gene. CDR3 length: 15 amino acids. The J segment lost 4 bases and the V segment lost 4 bases, leaving 5 bases of the junction unmatched. In DNA form, the CDR3 reads TGTGCCAGCAGTGGGCAGGGGGCTATCACCGGGGAGCTGTTTTTT. It encodes CASSGQGAITGELFF.

The chain couples TRBV4-1 to TRBJ2-7; 7 bases align to TRBD1. V lost 0 bases and J lost 0; bases outside the gene matches: 2. This CDR3 has 15 residues. The V gene's germline CDR1 is MGHRA and CDR2 YSYEKL. The CDR3 spells CASSQDRTGSYEQYF. CDR3 DNA sequence: TGCGCCAGCAGCCAAGACCGGACAGGCTCCTACGAGCAGTACTTC.

This chain connects TRBV6-4 to TRBJ2-3; TRBD2 matches 7 bases. Germline values: CDR1 MRHNA, CDR2 SNTAGT. This CDR3 region has 16 residues. Trimming removed 0 bases from V and 0 bases from J; junction bases left unmatched: 3. CDR3 nucleotides: TGTGCCAGCAGTGACTCGGGAGGGTGGAGCACAGATACGCAGTATTTT. Translation: CASSDSGGWSTDTQYF.

This rearrangement joins TRBV30 to TRBJ2-3, with D possibly being TRBD1 (5 bases). V dropped 2 bases and J dropped 0 bases, with 12 bases sitting between them. The germline gives CDR1 GTSNPN, CDR2 SVGIG (reference sequence). The CDR3 runs 15 residues. Here the CDR3 DNA reads TGTGCCTGGAGTTGGACATCCGCTAGCACAGATACGCAGTATTTT. Protein sequence: CAWSWTSASTDTQYF.

V is TRBV30 and J is TRBJ2-3; 8 bases map to TRBD2. This CDR3 comprises 18 residues. Per the germline V gene, CDR1 is GTSNPN and CDR2 is SVGIG (reference sequence). V lost 0 bases to trimming and J lost 5 bases; unmatched junction nucleotides: 16. This CDR3 reads CAWSVRPTAGGGLDTQYF. The CDR3 DNA follows: TGTGCCTGGAGTGTGAGGCCCACTGCGGGGGGCGGGTTAGATACGCAGTATTTT.

The V call is TRBV4-1, the J call TRBJ1-1; no definite D call. Trimming took off 4 bases at V and 2 bases at J, with 14 bases between the two ends. Germline-derived CDR1 and CDR2 are MGHRA and YSYEKL. The length of the CDR3 is 15 residues. This CDR3 reads CASSRLLGVNTEAFF. CDR3 bases: TGCGCCAGCAGCCGCCTACTCGGGGTAAACACTGAAGCTTTCTTT.

The chain has TRBV19 and TRBJ1-6; TRBD1 agrees at 9 bases. J gave up 11 bases and V 10 bases, and 9 bases lay outside the gene matches. The V gene's germline CDR1 is LNHDA and CDR2 SQIVND (reference sequence). The CDR3 contains 13 residues. The CDR3 loop is CATGQGSITPLHF. The DNA for the CDR3 is TGTGCCACAGGACAGGGGAGTATTACACCCCTCCACTTT. The variable domain in full, with the rest retrieved from reference TRBV19 and TRBJ1-6, is DGGITQSPKYLFRKEGQNVTLSCEQNLNHDAMYWYRQDPGQGLRLIYYSQIVNDFQKGDIAEGYSVSREKKESFPLTVTSAQKNPTAFYLCATGQGSITPLHFGNGTRLTVT.